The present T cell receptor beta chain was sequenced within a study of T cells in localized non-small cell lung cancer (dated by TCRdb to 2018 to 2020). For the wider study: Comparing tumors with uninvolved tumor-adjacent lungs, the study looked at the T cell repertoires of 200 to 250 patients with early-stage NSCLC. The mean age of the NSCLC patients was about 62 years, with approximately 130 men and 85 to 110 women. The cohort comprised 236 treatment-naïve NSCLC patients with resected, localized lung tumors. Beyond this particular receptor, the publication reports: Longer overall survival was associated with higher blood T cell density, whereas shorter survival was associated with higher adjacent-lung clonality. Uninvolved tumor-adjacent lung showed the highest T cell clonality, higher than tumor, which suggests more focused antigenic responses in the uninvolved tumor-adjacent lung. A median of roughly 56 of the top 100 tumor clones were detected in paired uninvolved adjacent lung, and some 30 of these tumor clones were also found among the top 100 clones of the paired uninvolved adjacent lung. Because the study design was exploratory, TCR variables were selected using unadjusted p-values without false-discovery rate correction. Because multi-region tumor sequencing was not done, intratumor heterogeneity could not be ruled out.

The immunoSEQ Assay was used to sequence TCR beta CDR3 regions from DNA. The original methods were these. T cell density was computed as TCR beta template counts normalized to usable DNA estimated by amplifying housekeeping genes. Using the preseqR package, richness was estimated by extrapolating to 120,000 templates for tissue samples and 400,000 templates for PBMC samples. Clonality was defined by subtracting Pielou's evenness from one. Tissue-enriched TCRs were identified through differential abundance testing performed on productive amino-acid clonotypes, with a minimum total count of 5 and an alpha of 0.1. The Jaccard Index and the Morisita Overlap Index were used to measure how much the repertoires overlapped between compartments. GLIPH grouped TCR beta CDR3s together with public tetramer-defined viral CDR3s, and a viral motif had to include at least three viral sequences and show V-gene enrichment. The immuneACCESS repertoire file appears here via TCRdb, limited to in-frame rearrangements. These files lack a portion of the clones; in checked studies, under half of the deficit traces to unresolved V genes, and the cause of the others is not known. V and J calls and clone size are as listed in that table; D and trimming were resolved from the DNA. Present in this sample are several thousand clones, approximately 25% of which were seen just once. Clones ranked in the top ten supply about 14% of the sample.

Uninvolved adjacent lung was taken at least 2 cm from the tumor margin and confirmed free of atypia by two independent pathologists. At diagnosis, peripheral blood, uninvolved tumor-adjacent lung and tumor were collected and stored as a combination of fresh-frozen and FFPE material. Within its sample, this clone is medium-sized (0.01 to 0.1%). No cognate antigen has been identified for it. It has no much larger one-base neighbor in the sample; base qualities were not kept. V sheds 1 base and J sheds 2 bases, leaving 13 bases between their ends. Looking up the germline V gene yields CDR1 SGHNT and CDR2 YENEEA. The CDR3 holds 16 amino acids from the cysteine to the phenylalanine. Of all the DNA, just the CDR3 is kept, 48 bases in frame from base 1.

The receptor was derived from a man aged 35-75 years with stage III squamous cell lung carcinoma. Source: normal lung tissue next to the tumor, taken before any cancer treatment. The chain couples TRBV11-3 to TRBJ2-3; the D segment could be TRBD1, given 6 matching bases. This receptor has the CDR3 CASSLGADRLTDTQYF. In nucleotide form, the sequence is TGTGCCAGCAGCTTAGGGGCGGACAGACTCACAGATACGCAGTATTTT.